The table lists the clone carrying this T cell receptor (beta chain) with a few counts. Its antigen remains unknown. Sequencing was performed with immunoSEQ multiplex PCR; in TCRdb, only in-frame clones are kept and a portion is missing. The table includes over 15,000 clones, less than 55% detected once. This record comes from a study of tumor-infiltrating lymphocytes in localized non-small cell lung cancer. Study-wide background: Some samples were collected after neoadjuvant chemotherapy; smokers, never-smokers and several histologies were included. General study points: No link was found between tumor T-cell fraction and recurrence-free survival. T-cell fraction did not differ between immunotypes IM1 and IM2. Different pieces of the same tissue were used for each assay.

The length of the CDR3 is 17 residues. CDR1 and CDR2 from the germline V gene are SEHNR and FQNEAQ (reference sequence). The V end lost 1 base, the J end lost 3 bases, and 17 bases lay between the germline ends. The clonotype comes from a human donor with non-small cell lung cancer. The chain is built from TRBV7-9 and TRBJ2-3; the D is unclear. Sequenced material: lung tumor tissue. The chain's CDR3 is CASSLVLTFPMTDTQYF. The CDR3 coding sequence is TGTGCCAGCAGCTTAGTTCTCACGTTTCCTATGACAGATACGCAGTATTTT.